Listed here are 21 T cell receptor beta chains from one sample, sequenced in a study of control samples from healthy donors and cancer patients. Using immunoSEQ multiplex PCR, the repertoire was profiled, and TCRdb retains in-frame clones only, with some absent. This sample has under 100,000 clones; roughly 90% occur once, and the top ten carry around 14%. The sample taken for sequencing was blood. These TCRs come from a woman in her 70s in good health.

This clone was recorded once. This sequence joins TRBV7-2 and TRBJ1-3; TRBD1 aligns across 8 bases. This CDR3 comprises 15 residues. Germline CDR1 and CDR2: SGHTA and FQGNSA. The V gene end was trimmed by 5 bases and the J gene end by 5 bases; junction bases not matched to a gene: 8. In DNA, the CDR3 is TGTGCCAGCAGCCGGACAGGGAATAGTCGAAACACCATATATTTT. Translated, it gives CASSRTGNSRNTIYF.

The chain combines TRBV5-8 with TRBJ1-1; D is ambiguous. This CDR3 is 9 amino acids long. V was pared by 10 bases and J by 10 bases, with 11 bases between. Looked up from germline, CDR1 is SGHTS and CDR2 is YDEGEE. CDR3 in amino acids: CASPPGAFF. CDR3 sequence (DNA): TGTGCCTCCCCGCCGGGAGCTTTCTTT. The full variable domain, in which reference TRBV5-8 and TRBJ1-1 provide the parts outside the CDR3, is EAGVTQSPTHLIKTRGQQATLRCSPISGHTSVYWYQQALGLGLQFLLWYDEGEERNRGNFPPRFSGRQFPNYSSELNVNALELEDSALYLCASPPGAFFGQGTRLTVV.

The genes are TRBV6-4 and TRBJ2-5, with D hard to call. In germline, CDR1 is MRHNA, CDR2 SNTAGT. The CDR3 contains 13 residues. V shed 6 bases and J shed 2 bases, with 10 bases lying between them. For the CDR3, the DNA is TGTGCCAGCAGGAGGAAGGGTCAAGAGACCCAGTACTTC. It translates to CASRRKGQETQYF.

The chain combines TRBV27 with TRBJ1-2; TRBD1 is a possible D gene (6 bases). V lost 10 bases and J 9 bases, leaving 12 bases between the germline ends. This CDR3 region has 10 residues. Germline V lookup: CDR1 MNHEY, CDR2 SMNVEV (reference sequence). The CDR3 bases are TGTGCCATGAACAGGGATAGCTACACCTTC. This gives the protein CAMNRDSYTF.

The gene calls are TRBV25-1 and TRBJ1-2; 7 bases line up with TRBD1. CDR3 length: 18 residues. With V trimmed by 4 bases and J by 8 bases, 22 bases remained unmatched. Germline CDR1 reads MGHDK; CDR2 reads SYGVNS. CDR3 sequence reads: CASSGFPAGTADRGGYTF. CDR3 bases: TGTGCCAGCAGTGGCTTCCCTGCCGGGACAGCTGACAGAGGGGGCTACACCTTC.

The chain has TRBV12-3 or TRBV12-4 and TRBJ1-3; D not resolved. The V and J ends lost 6 bases and 3 bases respectively, with 6 bases between them. The CDR3 is 12 residues long. The CDR3 coding sequence is TGTGCCAGCAGCTCCATTGGAAACACCATATATTTT. Its translation: CASSSIGNTIYF.

The sample holds one count of this clone. J is TRBJ1-4 and V is TRBV11-2, with a tentative D call TRBD1 (6 bases). The germline CDR1 and CDR2 sequences are SGHAT and FQNNGV. Between the trimmed V and J ends, which lost 3 bases and 0 bases, there was a span of 8 bases. There are 15 residues in the CDR3. The chain's CDR3 is CASSLTGATNEKLFF. The CDR3 region has the DNA TGTGCCAGCAGCTTGACAGGCGCAACTAATGAAAAACTGTTTTTT.

The chain carries TRBV4-3 and TRBJ2-1; D remains ambiguous. V was clipped by 0 bases and J by 2 bases, with 8 bases between them. The CDR3 extends over 15 amino acids. Germline V gives CDR1 LGHNA, CDR2 YSLEER. This chain's CDR3 is CASSQEGHTYNEQFF. CDR3 sequence (DNA): TGCGCCAGCAGCCAAGAGGGCCACACCTACAATGAGCAGTTCTTC.

This clone was detected once. V is TRBV6-1 and J is TRBJ1-4; D remains ambiguous. The germline V gene has CDR1 MNHNS and CDR2 SASEGT. The CDR3 totals 16 residues. V was pared by 3 bases and J by 4 bases, with 15 bases between. CDR3 region: CASSDPGQALNEKLFF. For the CDR3, the DNA is TGTGCCAGCAGTGATCCGGGCCAGGCCCTTAATGAAAAACTGTTTTTT.

This chain connects TRBV3-1 (or the pseudogene TRBV3-2) to TRBJ2-1, with TRBD1 matching 8 bases. CDR3 length: 15 amino acids. From germline, CDR1 is LGHDT and CDR2 YNNKEL (reference sequence). J gave up 9 bases and V 2 bases, and 9 bases lay outside the gene matches. CDR3 in DNA: TGTGCCAGCAGCCAAAGGACAGGGTTTCTTGGTGAGCAGTTCTTC. Translating gives CASSQRTGFLGEQFF.

The chain couples TRBV5-4 to TRBJ2-2; 11 nucleotides align to TRBD2. J was trimmed by 1 base and V by 0 bases; bases with no gene match: 2. The CDR3 length is 17 residues. CDR1 is SGHNT and CDR2 is YYREEE in the germline V gene (reference sequence). The DNA for the CDR3 is TGTGCCAGCAGCTTGGGGGGGACTAGCGGGAACACCGGGGAGCTGTTTTTT. Translation gives CASSLGGTSGNTGELFF.

The chain has TRBV30 and TRBJ1-2; weak D call: TRBD1 (6 bases). In germline, CDR1 is GTSNPN, CDR2 SVGIG (reference sequence). This CDR3 is built from 16 residues. The V end was cut by 1 base, the J end by 2 bases, with 17 bases between. CDR3 region: CAWSAPGGGGNYGYTF. The CDR3 DNA follows: TGTGCCTGGAGTGCGCCGGGGGGCGGCGGAAACTATGGCTACACCTTC.

The rearrangement links TRBV6-5 to TRBJ1-5; D is undetermined. The V gene lost 6 bases and the J gene lost 7 bases, with 16 bases spanning the gap. CDR3 size: 14 residues. In germline, CDR1 is MNHEY, CDR2 SVGAGI. The CDR3 DNA follows: TGTGCCAGCAGCCTGGGCCAACCGGGGCAGCCCCAGCATTTT. This encodes CASSLGQPGQPQHF.

This chain uses TRBV9 with TRBJ2-3, with D possibly being TRBD2 (5 bases). V gave up 1 base and J gave up 2 bases, with 14 bases separating them. Per germline, CDR1 SGDLS and CDR2 YYNGEE. The CDR3 contains 16 residues. CDR3 region: CASSVNERLSTDTQYF. CDR3 coding DNA: TGTGCCAGCAGCGTAAATGAGCGGCTTTCCACAGATACGCAGTATTTT. Filled out from reference TRBV9 and TRBJ2-3, the complete variable domain reads DSGVTQTPKHLITATGQRVTLRCSPRSGDLSVYWYQQSLDQGLQFLIQYYNGEERAKGNILERFSAQQFPDLHSELNLSSLELGDSALYFCASSVNERLSTDTQYFGPGTRLTVL.

This chain connects TRBV15 to TRBJ1-5; D may be TRBD1 (5 bases). The germline V gene encodes CDR1 LNHNV and CDR2 YYDKDF (reference sequence). The CDR3 runs 16 residues. The V gene lost 3 bases and the J gene lost 1 base, with 13 bases spanning the gap. CDR3 amino acids: CATSSEPGLSNQPQHF. In DNA form, the CDR3 reads TGTGCCACCAGCAGTGAACCGGGACTGAGCAATCAGCCCCAGCATTTT. Drawing the rest from reference TRBV15 and TRBJ1-5, the complete variable domain is DAMVIQNPRYQVTQFGKPVTLSCSQTLNHNVMYWYQQKSSQAPKLLFHYYDKDFNNEADTPDNFQSRRPNTSFCFLDIRSPGLGDTAMYLCATSSEPGLSNQPQHFGDGTRLSIL.

This chain joins TRBV21-1 and TRBJ2-5; TRBD1, the D gene given by the table, was not confirmed from the DNA. TRBV21-1 is assigned pseudogene status. The CDR3 is 14 amino acids. The CDR3 sequence is CASSKEQGQETQYF. The CDR3 nucleotides are TGTGCCAGCAGCAAAGAACAGGGGCAAGAGACCCAGTACTTC.

The count of this clone is one. CDR3 residues: CASSLGRGRVSPLHF. Here the CDR3 DNA reads TGTGCCAGCAGCTTAGGGAGGGGAAGGGTATCACCCCTCCACTTT. The chain uses TRBV13 and TRBJ1-6, with D maybe TRBD1 (5 bases). V gave up 0 bases and J gave up 10 bases, with 13 bases separating them. CDR3 length equals 15 residues. Germline CDR1 PRHDT, CDR2 FYEKMQ (reference sequence).

There are a few counts of this clone. This rearrangement joins TRBV19 to TRBJ2-3; D not resolved. CDR3 size: 15 residues. Germline CDR1 and CDR2: LNHDA and SQIVND (reference sequence). Deletions cut 6 bases from V and 1 base from J, with 14 bases between. The CDR3 nucleotides are TGTGCCAGTAGCCCTGTGGAGCGCGGCACAGATACGCAGTATTTT. As protein: CASSPVERGTDTQYF.

The chain combines TRBV20-1 with TRBJ1-6, with D tentatively TRBD1 (6 bases). Trimming removed 3 bases from V and 7 bases from J, with 13 bases in between. CDR3 length equals 14 residues. Germline-derived CDR1 and CDR2 are DFQATT and SNEGSKA (reference sequence). CDR3 residues: CSASLLGGNSPLHF. CDR3 in DNA: TGCAGTGCTAGTCTTTTAGGGGGAAATTCACCCCTCCACTTT.

This chain connects TRBV5-1 to TRBJ1-6; no clear D. V was clipped by 4 bases and J by 14 bases, with 16 bases between them. The CDR3 is 13 residues long. Germline CDR1 reads SGHRS; CDR2 reads YFSETQ. CDR3 protein: CASSPGMSGALHF. CDR3 sequence (DNA): TGCGCCAGCAGCCCGGGTATGAGTGGGGCCCTCCACTTT.

The J gene is TRBJ1-5, the V gene TRBV29-1; the D is unclear. CDR1 is SQVTM, CDR2 ANQGSEA, per germline. CDR3 size: 14 residues. V gave up 5 bases and J gave up 1 base, with 12 bases separating them. CDR3: CSVLGDTSNQPQHF. The CDR3 DNA is TGCAGCGTTCTGGGCGACACCAGCAATCAGCCCCAGCATTTT.